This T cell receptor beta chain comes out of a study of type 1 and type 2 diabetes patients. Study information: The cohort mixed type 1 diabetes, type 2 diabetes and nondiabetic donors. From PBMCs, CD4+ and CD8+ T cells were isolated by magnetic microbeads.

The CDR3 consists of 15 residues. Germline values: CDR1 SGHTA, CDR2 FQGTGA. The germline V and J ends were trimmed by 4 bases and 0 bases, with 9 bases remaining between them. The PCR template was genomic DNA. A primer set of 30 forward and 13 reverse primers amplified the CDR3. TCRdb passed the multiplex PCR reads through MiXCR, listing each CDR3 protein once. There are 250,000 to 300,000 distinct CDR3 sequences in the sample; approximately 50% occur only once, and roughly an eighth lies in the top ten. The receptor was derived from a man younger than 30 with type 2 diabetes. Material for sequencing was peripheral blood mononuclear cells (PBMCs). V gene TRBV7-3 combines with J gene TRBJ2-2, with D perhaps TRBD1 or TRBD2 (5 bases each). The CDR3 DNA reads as TGTGCCAGCAGCTCAGGGACCTCGAACACCGGGGAGCTGTTTTTT. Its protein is CASSSGTSNTGELFF.